The 17 T cell receptor beta chains listed next were all sequenced from one sample in a study of blood T cells in healthy people across ages. Next came a second PCR, run for about 7 to 12 cycles, which used a sample-barcoded 5' primer along with a J-beta primer mix. A single record per CDR3 protein comes from TCRdb applying MiXCR to the 5' RACE reads. In the table there are roughly 650,000 distinct CDR3 sequences, about a third of which are singletons. The sample consisted of blood. These receptors were obtained from a woman of 80 years or more in good health.

Only one count was recorded for this clonotype. V is TRBV7-2 and J is TRBJ2-1; 12 bases are shared with TRBD2. Germline CDR1 is SGHTA and CDR2 is FQGNSA. This CDR3 has 17 residues. Germline trimming cut 5 bases from V and 4 bases from J; bases unmatched to any gene: 9. CDR3 in amino acids: CASSLSSGRGTYNEQFF. CDR3 in DNA: TGTGCCAGCAGCCTGTCTAGCGGGAGGGGTACATACAATGAGCAGTTCTTC. Supplemented by reference TRBV7-2 and TRBJ2-1, the full variable domain reads GAGVSQSPSNKVTEKGKDVELRCDPISGHTALYWYRQSLGQGLEFLIYFQGNSAPDKSGLPSDRFSAERTGGSVSTLTIQRTQQEDSAVYLCASSLSSGRGTYNEQFFGPGTRLTVL.

This clonotype turned up a few times. A read error may be the cause here, since a much bigger clone is one base away. The rearrangement joins TRBV5-1 to TRBJ2-7; D is unclear. CDR3 length: 11 amino acids. Trimming cost V 2 bases and J 7 bases, with 7 bases left between them. Per germline, CDR1 SGHRS and CDR2 YFSETQ. This chain's CDR3 is CASSFGFEQYF. In DNA, the CDR3 is TGCGCCAGCAGCTTTGGTTTTGAGCAGTACTTC.

V gene TRBV14 combines with J gene TRBJ2-1, with 8 positions matching TRBD2. Germline V gene lookup returns CDR1 SGHDN and CDR2 FVKESK. This CDR3 spans 15 amino acids. Trimming took 6 bases from V and 7 from J; bases not matched to a gene: 11. The CDR3 coding sequence is TGTGCCAGCAGAAGAGCGGGGGAAGGTATAAATGAGCAGTTCTTC. As protein: CASRRAGEGINEQFF.

The J gene is TRBJ2-5, the V gene TRBV9; D is perhaps TRBD2 (6 bases). The germline CDR1 and CDR2 sequences are SGDLS and YYNGEE. The CDR3 loop spans 13 amino acids. Trimming removed 4 bases at V and 11 bases at J, with 18 bases between. As DNA, the CDR3 is TGTGCCAGCAGCCGTCGGGACTTCCGCAAGCAGTACTTC. It translates to CASSRRDFRKQYF.

A note on this clonotype: One junction end does not reproduce the germline sequence, and a read error may be involved. This rearrangement joins TRBV12-3 or TRBV12-4 to TRBJ2-3, with 7 bases fitting TRBD2. The CDR3 loop spans 16 amino acids. In DNA, the CDR3 is TGTGCCAGCACCCGTGTTGGGGGGGTGAGCACAGATACGCAATATTTT. It is translated as CASTRVGGVSTDTQYF.

This clonotype was recorded a few times. The gene calls are TRBV20-1 and TRBJ1-6, with TRBD1 matching over 8 bases. Trimming took 3 bases from V and 9 from J; bases not matched to a gene: 7. This CDR3 is 14 amino acids long. Germline CDR1 reads DFQATT; CDR2 reads SNEGSKA (reference sequence). CDR3 in amino acids: CSARSGQGFSPLHF. In DNA form, the CDR3 reads TGCAGTGCTAGGTCCGGACAGGGATTTTCACCCCTCCACTTT.

In DNA form, the CDR3 reads TGCAGTGCTAGAGTAGCGGGGGGGCCGAAGGAGACCCAGTACTTC. Encoded protein: CSARVAGGPKETQYF. This sequence joins TRBV20-1 and TRBJ2-5, with 11 bases matching TRBD2. V gave up 1 base and J gave up 5 bases; unmatched junction bases: 6. This CDR3 has 15 residues. The V gene's germline CDR1 is DFQATT and CDR2 SNEGSKA (reference sequence).

This clonotype was detected only a few times. This may stem from a read error, because a much larger clone lies one nucleotide away. This chain joins TRBV5-1 and TRBJ1-2, with 8 bases identical to TRBD1. J gave up 8 bases and V 3 bases, and 9 bases lay outside the gene matches. The V gene's germline CDR1 is SGHRS and CDR2 YFSETQ. The CDR3 contains 14 residues. CDR3 sequence reads: CASSWTYRGRGYTF. CDR3 sequence (DNA): TGCGCCAGCAGCTGGACCTACAGGGGGAGAGGCTACACCTTC.

The rearrangement uses TRBV12-3 or TRBV12-4 and TRBJ1-6; TRBD1 might be the D (5 bases). V was cut by 5 bases and J by 0 bases, with 23 bases left in between. The CDR3 contains 20 residues. CDR3 amino acids: CASSARGGAGLSSYNSPLHF. For the CDR3, the DNA is TGTGCCAGCAGTGCCCGCGGTGGGGCAGGGTTAAGCTCCTATAATTCACCCCTCCACTTT.

This clonotype was detected only a few times. The V and J genes are TRBV20-1 and TRBJ2-2, with D unclear. V lost 3 bases, J lost 6 bases, and 14 bases lay in between. CDR3 length: 14 residues. Looked up from germline, CDR1 is DFQATT and CDR2 is SNEGSKA (reference sequence). The CDR3 loop is CSASKPLPPGELFF. CDR3 DNA sequence: TGCAGTGCTAGTAAACCCTTACCCCCCGGGGAGCTGTTTTTT.

In the case of this clonotype: One end of the junction is discordant with germline, which a read error may explain. The chain is built from TRBV27 and TRBJ1-6; no clear D. Germline CDR1 reads MNHEY; CDR2 reads SMNVEV (reference sequence). The CDR3 is 14 residues long. CDR3 sequence reads: CASRLSKAVQTLHF. CDR3 DNA: TGTGCCAGCAGGTTATCGAAAGCGGTTCAGACCCTCCACTTT.

This clonotype has at least ten counts. This sequence joins TRBV12-3 or TRBV12-4 and TRBJ1-1; D call uncertain. The CDR3 extends over 12 amino acids. Between the trimmed V and J ends, which lost 2 bases and 6 bases, there was a span of 7 bases. The CDR3 region has the DNA TGTGCCAGCAGTTTATGGGGTGCTGAAGCTTTCTTT. Residues: CASSLWGAEAFF.

This clonotype showed up many times. CDR3 in amino acids: CSARDLRIWQETQYF. CDR3 DNA sequence: TGCAGTGCTAGAGATTTGCGGATTTGGCAAGAGACCCAGTACTTC. V usage is TRBV20-1 and J usage is TRBJ2-5; no definite D call. The CDR3 is 15 amino acids. The germline V gene encodes CDR1 DFQATT and CDR2 SNEGSKA (reference sequence). V lost 0 bases and J 2 bases, leaving 13 bases between the germline ends.

This clonotype was counted a single time. The chain combines TRBV3-1 with TRBJ2-7, with TRBD2 as a possible D gene (5 bases). V dropped 4 bases and J dropped 5 bases, with 21 bases sitting between them. This CDR3 has 16 amino acids. Germline assignment: CDR1 LGHDT and CDR2 YNNKEL (reference sequence). The CDR3 DNA is TGTGCCAGCAGCCGAGATGCCAGCGGACTTTCCCACGAGCAGTACTTC. It translates to CASSRDASGLSHEQYF.

The chain uses TRBV6-1 and TRBJ2-2; the D gene is possibly TRBD2 (6 bases). Trimming removed 0 bases from V and 7 bases from J, with 9 bases in between. Per the germline V gene, CDR1 is MNHNS and CDR2 is SASEGT. The CDR3 runs to 14 residues. In nucleotides, the CDR3 is TGTGCCAGCAGTGAAGCGCGGGGAATCGGGGAGCTGTTTTTT. Its protein product is CASSEARGIGELFF.

Note on this clonotype: A clone one base away is much larger, so this may be a read error. This rearrangement joins TRBV7-8 to TRBJ2-5, with D possibly called TRBD1 or TRBD2 (5 bases each). The CDR3 totals 13 residues. The germline gives CDR1 SGHVS, CDR2 FQNEAQ. Trimming stripped 5 bases from V and 7 bases from J, with 14 bases between. The CDR3 loop is CASSQGVGGTQYF. In DNA form, the CDR3 reads TGTGCCAGCAGCCAGGGAGTGGGTGGGACCCAGTACTTC. The full variable domain, rest sourced from reference TRBV7-8 and TRBJ2-5, is GAGVSQSPRYKVAKRGQDVALRCDPISGHVSLFWYQQALGQGPEFLTYFQNEAQLDKSGLPSDRFFAERPEGSVSTLKIQRTQQEDSAVYLCASSQGVGGTQYFGPGTRLLVL.

This clonotype was found a few times. V is TRBV12-3 or TRBV12-4 and J is TRBJ2-5; 8 bases map to TRBD2. V shed 3 bases, J shed 0 bases, and the junction held 3 bases outside the gene matches. CDR3 length: 15 residues. The CDR3 DNA is TGTGCCAGCAGTTTTAGCGGGACAAACCAAGAGACCCAGTACTTC. The encoded protein is CASSFSGTNQETQYF.